The present T cell receptor beta chain was sequenced within a study of regulatory T cells in long-lasting Graves disease. The germline V gene has CDR1 SGHAT and CDR2 FQDESV (reference sequence). Trimming shortened V by 11 bases and J by 14 bases, and 19 bases separated the two germline ends. This CDR3 is built from 11 residues. Regarding time point: newly diagnosed GD, antithyroid drugs for less than 3 months. RNA extracted from PBMCs served as the sequencing template. CDR3 regions were amplified by Arm-PCR using iRepertoire HTBI primers to build TCR beta libraries. TCRdb used MiXCR to reprocess the multiplex PCR reads, holding one entry per CDR3 protein. The sample lists roughly 500,000 distinct CDR3 sequences, 13% occurring once. These data are also associated with another study on T cells in Graves' hyperthyroidism and ophthalmopathy.

The receptor comes from a man aged 25 to 45 with Graves disease. Material: peripheral blood mononuclear cells (PBMCs), obtained at new diagnosis, from a patient treated with antithyroid drugs. V and J are TRBV11-1 and TRBJ2-1; possibly TRBD2 for D (6 bases). The CDR3 nucleotides are TGTGCCTGGAGTGTCGGCGGGAACAAGTTCTTC. It yields the protein CAWSVGGNKFF.